These 2 T cell receptor beta chains share one sample of origin, sequenced in a study of blood T cell repertoires in COVID-19. Generated by immunoSEQ multiplex PCR, the TCRdb table keeps only in-frame clones and is missing some. The table has approximately 180,000 clones, about 78% seen once. Specimen: PBMCs or T cells enriched from blood (not recorded which). The receptors originated from a woman aged 45 to 65 who had recovered from COVID-19.

This clone was counted a few times. The chain is built from TRBV28 and TRBJ2-7; 9 positions match TRBD2. The junction had 3 bases not matched to a gene; V was cut back by 2 bases and J by 4 bases. Per the germline V gene, CDR1 is MDHEN and CDR2 is SYDVKM. The CDR3 is 14 amino acids. CDR3 bases: TGTGCCAGCAGTTTAGCGGGAGGGCTTTACGAGCAGTACTTC. This translates into CASSLAGGLYEQYF.

The chain links TRBV7-8 to TRBJ1-2; D ambiguous. The CDR3 contains 13 residues. Per the germline V gene, CDR1 is SGHVS and CDR2 is FQNEAQ. Trimming removed 4 bases from V and 8 bases from J, with 14 bases in between. The CDR3 sequence is CASSSQLGEGYTF. DNA of the CDR3: TGTGCCAGCAGCTCCCAGTTGGGCGAGGGCTACACCTTC.